This is a list of T cell receptor beta chains from one sample in a study of T cell responses to AZD1222 COVID-19 vaccine. TCRdb's table, derived via immunoSEQ multiplex PCR, lists solely in-frame clones and lacks some. Of 150,000 or so clones detected, around 90% appear once; the ten largest clones hold approximately 4.8%. Sequencing was performed on peripheral blood, taken on day 0 of AZD1222 vaccination. All receptors come from an adult in good health. Each CDR3 is given with its conserved first and last residue. The order of the fields is clone size, D gene, V gene, J gene, CDR3 DNA, CDR3 protein. The D gene is left open where the match is weak. Part of the rows lack a size; the others show once, few, many or a class for expanded clones.

few,.,TRBV5-6,TRBJ2-1,TGTGCCAGCAGCTTGGGGTCCTACAATGAGCAGTTCTTC,CASSLGSYNEQFF
.,.,TRBV12-3/TRBV12-4,TRBJ1-1,TGTGCCAGCAGTTTACCCCAGAACACTGAAGCTTTCTTT,CASSLPQNTEAFF
.,.,TRBV18,TRBJ1-1,TGTGCCAGCTCACCACGCGGGGACGCTGAAGCTTTCTTT,CASSPRGDAEAFF
.,.,TRBV27,TRBJ2-5,TGTGCCAGCGGGTCATACCAAGAGACCCAGTACTTC,CASGSYQETQYF
.,TRBD1,TRBV28,TRBJ2-7,TGTGCCAGCAGAAACAGACAGGGTACCTACGAGCAGTACTTC,CASRNRQGTYEQYF
.,.,TRBV7-9,TRBJ2-5,TGTGCCAGCAGCTTAGTTCTACCAGGAGGAGGAGAGACCCAGTACTTC,CASSLVLPGGGETQYF
few,TRBD1,TRBV6-1,TRBJ1-5,TGTGCCAGCAGTGATGGGGACAGGGTCTTGCGCAATCAGCCCCAGCATTTT,CASSDGDRVLRNQPQHF
.,.,TRBV19,TRBJ2-2,TGTGCCAGTAGTATCGTGGGGTACACCGGGGAGCTGTTTTTT,CASSIVGYTGELFF
.,TRBD2,TRBV5-1,TRBJ2-3,TGCGCCAGCAGCTCCGGGACTAGCGGGGGGGATACGCAGTATTTT,CASSSGTSGGDTQYF
.,.,TRBV11-2,TRBJ1-3,TGTGCCAGCAGCGCTCCCCGGACACCTGGAAACACCATATATTTT,CASSAPRTPGNTIYF
.,.,TRBV10-3,TRBJ1-5,TGTGCCATCAGTGAGTCAACTCTTCCAGGGGATAGGCAGCCCCAGCATTTT,CAISESTLPGDRQPQHF
.,.,TRBV7-9,TRBJ1-2,TGTGCCAGCAGCACGCGGCCACAGGGATATGGCTACACCTTC,CASSTRPQGYGYTF
once,.,TRBV7-9,TRBJ1-5,TGTGCCAGCAGCCCTGACGGGGGCAATCAGCCCCAGCATTTT,CASSPDGGNQPQHF
.,TRBD1,TRBV6-5,TRBJ2-3,TGTGCCAGCAGCGGGACAGGGGGCCCAGATACGCAGTATTTT,CASSGTGGPDTQYF
.,.,TRBV28,TRBJ1-2,TGTGCCAGCGGCTCCCATGGCTACACCTTC,CASGSHGYTF
.,TRBD1,TRBV18,TRBJ1-6,TGTGCCAGCTCACCGCAGGGGGGGAATTCACCCCTCCACTTT,CASSPQGGNSPLHF
once,.,TRBV3-1/TRBV3-2,TRBJ2-7,TGTGCCAGCAGCCCAAGTCTTCTCCTGGAGCAGTACTTC,CASSPSLLLEQYF
.,TRBD1,TRBV6-5,TRBJ1-2,TGTGCCAGCAGCCTACGACAGGGTTTGGGCTACACCTTC,CASSLRQGLGYTF
.,.,TRBV5-1,TRBJ1-1,TGCGCCAGCAACTTGAGGTGGGACCGAAACACTGAAGCTTTCTTT,CASNLRWDRNTEAFF
.,.,TRBV4-2,TRBJ1-2,TGTGCCAGCAGCCAAGGACAGGCCGGCTATGGCTACACCTTC,CASSQGQAGYGYTF
.,.,TRBV5-1,TRBJ2-4,TGCGCCAGCAGCCAACCGGAGATAAGCCTAGCCAAAAACATTCAGTACTTC,CASSQPEISLAKNIQYF
.,TRBD1,TRBV3-1/TRBV3-2,TRBJ1-2,TGTGCCAGCAGCCAAGGGGGGGACAGGGGCGGCTACACCTTC,CASSQGGDRGGYTF
.,.,TRBV6-5,TRBJ2-5,TGTGCCAGCAGAAAGGACAGCAGCCAAGAGACCCAGTACTTC,CASRKDSSQETQYF
.,.,TRBV28,TRBJ1-2,TGTGCCAGCAGTTCTCCGGCCCGAGTAACCTATGGCTACACCTTC,CASSSPARVTYGYTF
.,.,TRBV28,TRBJ2-2,TGTGCCAGCGATGACAAGAACACCGGGGAGCTGTTTTTT,CASDDKNTGELFF
.,.,TRBV9,TRBJ1-2,TGTGCCAGCAGCCCCGGGACCCAAAGCTATGGCTACACCTTC,CASSPGTQSYGYTF
.,.,TRBV16,TRBJ1-5,TGTGCCAGCAGCCATTCTGGACAGTCGAATCAGCCCCAGCATTTT,CASSHSGQSNQPQHF
few,.,TRBV2,TRBJ2-5,TGTGCCAGCAGTGAATGGGCTAGCAGACAAGAGACCCAGTACTTC,CASSEWASRQETQYF
.,TRBD1,TRBV29-1,TRBJ2-7,TGCAGCGTTGAAGAACCGGGACAGGGCTCGCAGCAGTACTTC,CSVEEPGQGSQQYF
.,.,TRBV18,TRBJ1-1,TGTGCCAGCTCACAACTTTTGACGGGAGCTGGGGGTGAAGCTTTCTTT,CASSQLLTGAGGEAFF
few,.,TRBV5-4,TRBJ1-4,TGTGCCAGCAGCGCGGGAAGAGTTGCAACTAATGAAAAACTGTTTTTT,CASSAGRVATNEKLFF
.,TRBD1,TRBV13,TRBJ2-7,TGTGCCAGCAGCTCCTCCGGGACAGGGTTGTTTAAGCAGTACTTC,CASSSSGTGLFKQYF
.,.,TRBV24-1,TRBJ1-2,TGTGCCACCAGTGACTCACGAAGTTTCTATGGCTACACCTTC,CATSDSRSFYGYTF
once,.,TRBV11-2,TRBJ2-7,TGTGCCAGCAGCTTATATCTTACAGGAAGCTCCTACGAGCAGTACTTC,CASSLYLTGSSYEQYF
.,TRBD1,TRBV2,TRBJ1-2,TGTGCCAGCGGGACACGACAGGGGAGCCGGGGTGGCTACACCTTC,CASGTRQGSRGGYTF
.,TRBD2,TRBV29-1,TRBJ2-2,TGCAGCGTTGGAGGACTAGCGGGACTCGTAGCCGGGGAGCTGTTTTTT,CSVGGLAGLVAGELFF
.,.,TRBV2,TRBJ2-7,TGTGCCAGCTTTCCGTCTGGTGGGACGGGATCCTACGAGCAGTACTTC,CASFPSGGTGSYEQYF
.,.,TRBV28,TRBJ2-7,TGTGCCAGCAGTCAAGGCGGGACTTACTACAGATTC,CASSQGGTYYRF
.,TRBD1,TRBV6-5,TRBJ1-2,TGTGCCAGCAGTTACTCCCCCCTGGACAGGGTAGATGGCTACACCTTC,CASSYSPLDRVDGYTF
.,TRBD2,TRBV4-1,TRBJ2-1,TGCGCCAGCAGCCCTAATAGCGGGAGTGGGTACAATGAGCAGTTCTTC,CASSPNSGSGYNEQFF
.,.,TRBV4-1,TRBJ1-1,TGCGCCAGCAGCCAGCAAATAGGTGGGAACACTGAAGCTTTCTTT,CASSQQIGGNTEAFF
.,TRBD2,TRBV9,TRBJ2-3,TGTGCCAGCAGCGTAGTGTCGGCTAGCGGGAGGGCCTCGACAGATACGCAGTATTTT,CASSVVSASGRASTDTQYF
once,.,TRBV12-3/TRBV12-4,TRBJ1-2,TGTGCCAGCAGTACGGGGACTGTCTATGGCTACACCTTC,CASSTGTVYGYTF
.,.,TRBV28,TRBJ2-7,TGTGCCAGCAGTCCCTGGGGGAGCAACGCGTACGAGCAGTACTTC,CASSPWGSNAYEQYF
.,.,TRBV3-1/TRBV3-2,TRBJ1-1,TGTGCCAGCAGCCAGATGGGACGGTCGAGGAACACTGAAGCTTTCTTT,CASSQMGRSRNTEAFF
.,.,TRBV25-1,TRBJ1-2,TGTGCCAGCAGTGAATATGGAGGGCGGGATGGCTACACCTTC,CASSEYGGRDGYTF
.,.,TRBV5-1,TRBJ1-1,TGCGCCAGCAGCTTGGATCGGCTTTTGAACACTGAAGCTTTCTTT,CASSLDRLLNTEAFF
once,TRBD1,TRBV19,TRBJ1-2,TGTGCCAGTAGTTTCCAGGACAGGGGGCAAGGCTACACCTTC,CASSFQDRGQGYTF
.,.,TRBV6-5,TRBJ1-2,TGTGCCAGCAGTTACATGGGGGGCCCTTATGGCTACACCTTC,CASSYMGGPYGYTF
.,.,TRBV3-1/TRBV3-2,TRBJ2-1,TGTGCCAGCAGCCAAGGTTCAGGGTCCTACAATGAGCAGTTCTTC,CASSQGSGSYNEQFF
.,.,TRBV28,TRBJ1-5,TGTGCCAGCAGGTACAGGGAATGGGGTCAGCCCCAGCATTTT,CASRYREWGQPQHF
.,.,TRBV29-1,TRBJ2-3,TGCAGCGTAAGGGACCGCGGCCCAGATACGCAGTATTTT,CSVRDRGPDTQYF
.,TRBD2,TRBV29-1,TRBJ2-2,TGCAGCGTTTGGCTAGCGGGGGTAGTGGGCACCGGGGAGCTGTTTTTT,CSVWLAGVVGTGELFF
.,.,TRBV15,TRBJ1-3,TGTGCCACCAGCAGAGGCCGGACCTACTCTGGAAACACCATATATTTT,CATSRGRTYSGNTIYF
.,TRBD1,TRBV27,TRBJ1-1,TGTGCCAGCAGTTTATCACAGGGGGTAACTGAAGCTTTCTTT,CASSLSQGVTEAFF
.,.,TRBV7-9,TRBJ2-7,TGTGCCAGCAGCTACCCGACAGCCTCCTACGAGCAGTACTTC,CASSYPTASYEQYF
.,.,TRBV2,TRBJ2-5,TGTGCCAGCAGTGGATCATGGGGGGGCGAGACCCAGTACTTC,CASSGSWGGETQYF
.,TRBD2,TRBV28,TRBJ2-5,TGTGCCAGCAGTCTACCCCACGCCACTAGCGGGGGGCCGCGGGATTCCCAGTACTTC,CASSLPHATSGGPRDSQYF
.,.,TRBV18,TRBJ2-5,TGTGCCAGCTCACCCGGGTCAGGGAGGGAGACCCAGTACTTC,CASSPGSGRETQYF
.,TRBD2,TRBV7-9,TRBJ2-5,TGTGCCAGCAGCTTAGAAGGTGGACTAGCTTATGAGACCCAGTACTTC,CASSLEGGLAYETQYF